A single sample is the source of the 27 T cell receptor beta chains below, sequenced in a study of type 1 and type 2 diabetes patients. PCR was run on genomic DNA. Multiplex PCR with 30 forward and 13 reverse primers amplified the TCR beta CDR3. In TCRdb, the multiplex PCR reads were re-called with MiXCR into one record per CDR3 protein. The data show about 250,000 distinct CDR3 sequences, around 47% seen once. Sequenced: peripheral blood mononuclear cells (PBMCs). The receptors come from a man aged 18 to 29 with type 2 diabetes.

The gene calls are TRBV10-3 and TRBJ2-7, with TRBD1 matching 7 bases. The J call may be wrong; the DNA end is better matched by TRBJ1-2. The CDR3 covers 13 residues. CDR1 and CDR2 from the germline V gene are ENHRY and SYGVKD. This CDR3 reads CAISDRGSNGYTF. For the CDR3, the DNA is TGTGCCATCAGTGACAGGGGGTCGAACGGCTACACCTTC.

This clonotype occurred once. In this CDR3 the conserved last residue, phenylalanine or tryptophan, is missing, so a read error is likely. The chain has TRBV19 and TRBJ1-2, with unresolved D. Trimming pared 5 bases from V and 7 bases from J, leaving 14 bases between. Germline values: CDR1 LNHDA, CDR2 SQIVND (reference sequence). CDR3 length: 13 amino acids. The CDR3 region is CASSLRERPGYTL. CDR3 sequence (DNA): TGTGCCAGTAGTTTGAGGGAACGGCCTGGCTACACCCTC.

This clonotype has more than one count but fewer than ten. V and J are TRBV19 and TRBJ2-4; tentative D call: TRBD1 (6 bases). This CDR3 has 11 amino acids. Trimming cost V 6 bases and J 9 bases, with 9 bases left between them. Germline V gene data show CDR1 as LNHDA and CDR2 as SQIVND (reference sequence). The DNA of the CDR3 is TGTGCCAGTAGCGTAGGGGGCATTCAGTACTTC. It is translated as CASSVGGIQYF.

DNA for the CDR3: TGTGCCAGTAAGAGGTTCGGGACTAGCGGGCGTCAGGAGGTCGATACGCAGTATTTT. Amino acids: CASKRFGTSGRQEVDTQYF. V gene TRBV19 combines with J gene TRBJ2-3; 12 nucleotides align to TRBD2. The CDR3 covers 19 residues. V lost 7 bases to trimming and J lost 6 bases; unmatched junction nucleotides: 20. Germline V gene lookup returns CDR1 LNHDA and CDR2 SQIVND (reference sequence).

The chain combines TRBV7-2 with TRBJ1-2; D is undetermined. Germline V gene sequence: CDR1 SGHTA, CDR2 FQGNSA. The CDR3 loop spans 13 amino acids. Trimming shortened V by 2 bases and J by 4 bases, and 8 bases separated the two germline ends. Written as DNA, the CDR3 is TGTGCCAGCAGCTTAAGCGACGTCTATGGCTACACCTTC. Encoded protein: CASSLSDVYGYTF.

This clonotype was recorded a few times. The rearrangement links TRBV19 to TRBJ2-3; 12 nucleotides line up with TRBD2. V dropped 2 bases and J dropped 7; count of bases not matched to a gene: 7. Looked up from germline, CDR1 is LNHDA and CDR2 is SQIVND (reference sequence). This CDR3 has 16 residues. The CDR3 spells CASSISSGGAANTQYF. The DNA for the CDR3 is TGTGCCAGTAGTATATCTAGCGGGGGGGCCGCGAATACGCAGTATTTT.

V is TRBV13 and J is TRBJ1-2; D gene unclear. The V and J ends lost 2 bases and 4 bases respectively, with 8 bases between them. The CDR3 loop spans 13 amino acids. CDR1 PRHDT and CDR2 FYEKMQ come from the germline V gene (reference sequence). As DNA, the CDR3 is TGTGCCAGCAGCTTAAGCCAGTCCTATGGCTACACCTTC. Protein: CASSLSQSYGYTF.

The J gene is TRBJ2-1, the V gene TRBV28; TRBD1 might be the D (5 bases). Between the trimmed V and J ends, which lost 5 bases and 3 bases, there was a span of 11 bases. CDR3 length equals 14 residues. The germline CDR1 and CDR2 sequences are MDHEN and SYDVKM. CDR3 DNA: TGTGCCAGCAGTGAGAGACAGCACTACAATGAGCAGTTCTTC. It encodes CASSERQHYNEQFF.

This clonotype has at least ten counts. The chain joins TRBV15 to TRBJ1-1; TRBD1 agrees at 9 bases. The CDR3 is 14 amino acids. The germline gives CDR1 LNHNV, CDR2 YYDKDF (reference sequence). Losses at the gene ends were 5 bases for V and 5 bases for J; bases not matched to a gene: 6. CDR3 loop: CATSVRDRETEAFF. CDR3 DNA: TGTGCCACCAGCGTAAGGGACAGGGAAACTGAAGCTTTCTTT. Complete variable domain (other parts from reference TRBV15 and TRBJ1-1): DAMVIQNPRYQVTQFGKPVTLSCSQTLNHNVMYWYQQKSSQAPKLLFHYYDKDFNNEADTPDNFQSRRPNTSFCFLDIRSPGLGDTAMYLCATSVRDRETEAFFGQGTRLTVV.

As to this clonotype: A much more abundant neighbour one base away suggests this may be a read error. V usage is TRBV7-2 and J usage is TRBJ2-5, with D unclear. This CDR3 has 13 amino acids. Per germline, CDR1 SGHTA and CDR2 FQGNSA. V shed 5 bases and J shed 5 bases, with 12 bases lying between them. CDR3 nucleotide sequence: TGTGCCAGCAGCGTCGGACCGGGCGAGACCCAGTACTTC. Its protein is CASSVGPGETQYF.

The chain employs TRBV18 and TRBJ2-5, with 7 positions matching TRBD1. With the DNA end fitting TRBJ2-1 better, the J assignment may be wrong. Looked up from germline, CDR1 is KGHSH and CDR2 is LQKENI. This CDR3 comprises 15 residues. The CDR3 loop is CASSPPGTEYNEQFF. CDR3 DNA sequence: TGTGCCAGCTCACCCCCCGGGACAGAATACAATGAGCAGTTCTTC.

The chain links TRBV7-2 to TRBJ2-3; possibly TRBD2 for D (6 bases). The CDR3 runs 15 residues. Per germline, CDR1 SGHTA and CDR2 FQGNSA. Deletions cut 5 bases from V and 1 base from J, with 13 bases between. The CDR3 region has the DNA TGTGCCAGCAGCCCCGATAGCGGTGGCACAGATACGCAGTATTTT. This gives the protein CASSPDSGGTDTQYF.

On this clonotype itself: A much bigger clone sits one base away, suggesting this may be a read error. The chain recombines TRBV10-3 with TRBJ2-7, with 9 bases lining up with TRBD1. The CDR3 contains 19 residues. From germline, CDR1 is ENHRY and CDR2 SYGVKD. J gave up 4 bases and V 4 bases, and 20 bases lay outside the gene matches. This CDR3 reads CAISGTGTGTPKEIYEQYF. The CDR3 bases are TGTGCCATCAGTGGAACCGGGACAGGGACCCCTAAAGAGATATACGAGCAGTACTTC.

This clonotype turned up a few times. The J gene is TRBJ2-5, the V gene TRBV24-1; D may correspond to TRBD1 or TRBD2 (6 bases each). The CDR3 runs to 15 residues. Germline V gives CDR1 KGHDR, CDR2 SFDVKD. Trimming left V 5 bases short and J 5 bases short, with 17 bases between. The CDR3 region has the DNA TGTGCCACCAGTGCCTCGACGGGGGCTGGGGAGACCCAGTACTTC. Translated, it gives CATSASTGAGETQYF.

This clonotype was observed a handful of times. This chain uses TRBV7-2 with TRBJ2-1; D unclear. V was cut by 2 bases and J by 7 bases, with 3 bases left in between. The germline V gene encodes CDR1 SGHTA and CDR2 FQGNSA. The CDR3 loop spans 11 amino acids. CDR3: CASSLLNEQFF. In nucleotides, the CDR3 is TGTGCCAGCAGCTTATTGAATGAGCAGTTCTTC.

The CDR3, as DNA: TGTGCCATCAGTCCCGGCAACACTGAAGCTTTCTTT. Its protein is CAISPGNTEAFF. V usage is TRBV10-3 and J usage is TRBJ1-1, with no clear D. Trimming left V 5 bases short and J 2 bases short, with 6 bases between. From germline, CDR1 is ENHRY and CDR2 SYGVKD. The CDR3 sequence is 12 residues long.

The chain employs TRBV12-5 and TRBJ2-4; TRBD2 matches at 14 bases. CDR1 is LGHNT, CDR2 FRNRAP, per germline. This CDR3 has 19 amino acids. V dropped 3 bases and J dropped 1; count of bases not matched to a gene: 8. CDR3 amino acids: CASGFAGTSGGGAKNIQYF. CDR3 in DNA: TGTGCTAGTGGTTTCGCCGGGACTAGCGGGGGAGGGGCCAAAAACATTCAGTACTTC.

A remark on this clonotype: Germline and junction disagree at one end, which may indicate a read error. V gene TRBV5-1 combines with J gene TRBJ2-5; 7 bases fit TRBD2. This CDR3 comprises 15 residues. CDR1 and CDR2 (germline): SGHRS, YFSETQ. The DNA for the CDR3 is TGTGCCAGCAGCGTAGACGCGGGAGCCCAAGAGACCCAGTACTTC. Its protein product is CASSVDAGAQETQYF.

CDR3 DNA sequence: TGTGCCACCAGCAGAGATCGTAGGGGGCCGGATGGCTACACCTTC. It encodes CATSRDRRGPDGYTF. The chain links TRBV15 to TRBJ1-2; 7 bases match TRBD1. This CDR3 has 15 residues. Per germline, CDR1 LNHNV and CDR2 YYDKDF (reference sequence). J was trimmed by 6 bases and V by 0 bases; bases with no gene match: 7.

Comments on this clonotype: Germline is not matched at one junction end, which may reflect a read error. The J gene is TRBJ1-2, the V gene TRBV6-6, with D unresolved. The CDR3 covers 14 residues. Germline values: CDR1 MNHNY, CDR2 SVGAGI (reference sequence). The CDR3 is CAISEIPENYGYTF. DNA for the CDR3: TGTGCCATCAGTGAGATACCAGAGAACTATGGCTACACCTTC.

Only one count was recorded for this clonotype. This sequence joins TRBV7-2 and TRBJ2-7; TRBD1 agrees at 8 bases. Germline V gene data show CDR1 as SGHTA and CDR2 as FQGNSA. Trimming removed 8 bases from V and 5 bases from J; junction bases left unmatched: 8. CDR3 length: 13 residues. The CDR3 loop reads CASGTGSRDEQYF. CDR3 in DNA: TGTGCCAGCGGGACAGGCAGCCGGGACGAGCAGTACTTC.

The chain has TRBV6-5 and TRBJ2-5; 8 bases agree with TRBD1. The CDR3 is made up of 14 amino acids. The trim removed 4 bases at V and 1 base at J, leaving 2 bases unmatched. Germline V gene data show CDR1 as MNHEY and CDR2 as SVGAGI. The CDR3 protein is CASSLTGGQETQYF. The CDR3 DNA sequence: TGTGCCAGCAGTTTAACAGGGGGCCAAGAGACCCAGTACTTC.

The sample holds a few counts of this clonotype. The rearrangement uses TRBV7-2 and TRBJ2-5; D perhaps matches TRBD1 (6 bases). V lost 4 bases, J lost 7 bases, and 13 bases lay in between. The CDR3 extends over 13 amino acids. CDR1 is SGHTA, CDR2 FQGNSA, per germline. CDR3 amino acids: CASSSGQTGTQYF. The CDR3 region has the DNA TGTGCCAGCAGCTCCGGACAGACCGGGACCCAGTACTTC.

The chain links TRBV27 to TRBJ2-3, with D unclear. The V gene lost 5 bases and the J gene lost 0 bases, with 18 bases spanning the gap. CDR1 is MNHEY and CDR2 is SMNVEV in the germline V gene (reference sequence). The CDR3 spans 17 residues. The CDR3 bases are TGTGCCAGCAGTCCCTTCGCAATATATGCTAGCACAGATACGCAGTATTTT. This encodes CASSPFAIYASTDTQYF.

The gene calls are TRBV4-2 and TRBJ1-2; 9 bases map to TRBD1. From germline, CDR1 is LGHNA and CDR2 YNFKEQ. Trimming at V came to 3 bases and at J to 6 bases, leaving 8 bases not matched to a gene. The CDR3 covers 15 residues. CDR3 nucleotides: TGTGCCAGCAGCCACACAACAGGGGGCGGAGATGGCTACACCTTC. It translates to CASSHTTGGGDGYTF.

This clonotype was seen just once. The chain recombines TRBV28 with TRBJ1-1; D perhaps matches TRBD1 (5 bases). Per the germline V gene, CDR1 is MDHEN and CDR2 is SYDVKM. Deletions cut 2 bases from V and 5 bases from J, with 15 bases between. The CDR3 extends over 15 amino acids. The CDR3 sequence: CASSLPREGRTEAFF. Here the CDR3 DNA reads TGTGCCAGCAGTTTACCCCGGGAGGGGCGGACTGAAGCTTTCTTT. The variable domain in full, completed from reference TRBV28 and TRBJ1-1, reads DVKVTQSSRYLVKRTGEKVFLECVQDMDHENMFWYRQDPGLGLRLIYFSYDVKMKEKGDIPEGYSVSREKKERFSLILESASTNQTSMYLCASSLPREGRTEAFFGQGTRLTVV.

This chain joins TRBV6-5 and TRBJ2-1; the D is unclear. The V end lost 9 bases, the J end lost 3 bases, and 15 bases lay between the germline ends. Germline V CDR1 and CDR2: MNHEY, SVGAGI. CDR3 size: 14 residues. The CDR3 nucleotides are TGTGCCAGTAGTATTAGGGCCCTCTACAATGAGCAGTTCTTC. It yields the protein CASSIRALYNEQFF.